A selection of T cell receptor beta chains follows, all from one sample in a study of post-analysis software for immune sequencing data. TCRdb used MiXCR to reprocess the PCR reads, holding one entry per CDR3 protein. The table records about 770,000 distinct CDR3 sequences, under 60% of them present only once. The sample taken for sequencing was blood. Receptor source: a girl aged 10-17 years with multiple sclerosis. Both conserved end residues are part of each CDR3. D genes are given only for firm matches. Where a row states a size, it is once, few, many or the class of an expanded clone; other rows omit it.

D gene: TRBD1
CDR3 length: 17
V gene: TRBV7-6
J gene: TRBJ2-7
clone size: .
CDR3 DNA: TGTGCCAGCAGCTTAGCGGGTGGAGGACAGGGTGGCTACGAGCAGTACTTC
CDR3 protein: CASSLAGGGQGGYEQYF

D gene: .
CDR3 length: 13
V gene: TRBV29-1
J gene: TRBJ2-4
clone size: .
CDR3 DNA: TGCAGCGTTAGTGGGAGTAGTGGGAACATTCAGTACTTC
CDR3 protein: CSVSGSSGNIQYF

D gene: TRBD1
CDR3 length: 16
V gene: TRBV15
J gene: TRBJ2-7
clone size: once
CDR3 DNA: TGTGCCACCAGCAGAACAAGGACAGGGGGCGGGAACGAGCAGTACTTC
CDR3 protein: CATSRTRTGGGNEQYF

D gene: .
CDR3 length: 14
V gene: TRBV6-6
J gene: TRBJ2-7
clone size: few
CDR3 DNA: TGTGCCAGCAGTCCCTACAGGGTTGAAGGCGAGCAGTACTTC
CDR3 protein: CASSPYRVEGEQYF

D gene: TRBD2
CDR3 length: 19
V gene: TRBV12-3/TRBV12-4
J gene: TRBJ2-5
clone size: .
CDR3 DNA: TGTGCCAGCAGTTTAAAAATAGGGCTAGCGGGAGTATGGCGAGAGACCCAGTACTTC
CDR3 protein: CASSLKIGLAGVWRETQYF

D gene: TRBD2
CDR3 length: 19
V gene: TRBV20-1
J gene: TRBJ2-1
clone size: .
CDR3 DNA: TGCAGTGCCCGGGACCCCGGCATATGGAGGAGCGGGAGCAATGAAGTGCAGTTCTTC
CDR3 protein: CSARDPGIWRSGSNEVQFF

D gene: TRBD1
CDR3 length: 15
V gene: TRBV4-3
J gene: TRBJ2-7
clone size: few
CDR3 DNA: TGCGCCAGCAGCCAAGGGGCAGGGGGCGAGGTCGAGCAGTACTTC
CDR3 protein: CASSQGAGGEVEQYF

D gene: TRBD1
CDR3 length: 13
V gene: TRBV20-1
J gene: TRBJ2-7
clone size: .
CDR3 DNA: TGCAGTGCTAGTCCGGGACAGGGCCACGAGCAGTACTTC
CDR3 protein: CSASPGQGHEQYF

D gene: TRBD1
CDR3 length: 15
V gene: TRBV7-9
J gene: TRBJ2-5
clone size: .
CDR3 DNA: TGTGCCAGCAGCTCCCGGGACAGGGGGCAAGAGACCCAGTACTTC
CDR3 protein: CASSSRDRGQETQYF

D gene: TRBD2
CDR3 length: 18
V gene: TRBV7-2
J gene: TRBJ2-5
clone size: .
CDR3 DNA: TGTGCCAGCAGCGTCGGGGGGGCCATCGATTCTTACCAAGAGACCCAGTACTTC
CDR3 protein: CASSVGGAIDSYQETQYF

D gene: TRBD2
CDR3 length: 18
V gene: TRBV15
J gene: TRBJ2-3
clone size: .
CDR3 DNA: TGTGCCACCAGCAGAGATGGGACTAGCGGGGGAAGCACAGATACGCAGTATTTT
CDR3 protein: CATSRDGTSGGSTDTQYF

D gene: TRBD1
CDR3 length: 15
V gene: TRBV6-6
J gene: TRBJ2-1
clone size: .
CDR3 DNA: TGTGCCAGCAGGGGGACAGCTAATTCCTACAATGAGCAGTTCTTC
CDR3 protein: CASRGTANSYNEQFF

D gene: .
CDR3 length: 17
V gene: TRBV7-9
J gene: TRBJ2-1
clone size: .
CDR3 DNA: TGTGCCAGCAGCCCTAGAACAAGAGGGCGAACGAGTGGTGAGCAGTTCTTC
CDR3 protein: CASSPRTRGRTSGEQFF

D gene: .
CDR3 length: 11
V gene: TRBV7-2
J gene: TRBJ2-1
clone size: .
CDR3 DNA: TGTGCCAGCAGCGGGGCTAGGGAGCAGTTCTTC
CDR3 protein: CASSGAREQFF

D gene: .
CDR3 length: 13
V gene: TRBV20-1
J gene: TRBJ2-3
clone size: .
CDR3 DNA: TGCAGTGCTAGTTATCCTAGCACAGATACGCAGTATTTT
CDR3 protein: CSASYPSTDTQYF

D gene: .
CDR3 length: 14
V gene: TRBV7-9
J gene: TRBJ2-5
clone size: .
CDR3 DNA: TGTGCCAGCAGCCTTAGCGGTGCGCGTAATGAGCAGTACTTC
CDR3 protein: CASSLSGARNEQYF